The rows below give T cell receptor beta chains drawn from one sample of a study of regulatory T cells in long-lasting Graves disease. MiXCR was run by TCRdb on the multiplex PCR reads, yielding one entry per CDR3 protein. The sample has a few hundred thousand distinct CDR3 sequences; under 20% are singletons. This same sample was also taken into another study, of T cells in Graves' hyperthyroidism and ophthalmopathy.

The source material was peripheral blood mononuclear cells (PBMCs), sampled at new diagnosis, from a patient treated with antithyroid drugs. These receptors were obtained from a young woman with Graves disease. CDR3s include the opening cysteine and the closing phenylalanine or tryptophan. A D gene is named only where the DNA matches it firmly. A clone size is listed for some rows: how often the clone was seen (once, few, many), or a class if it is expanded.

cdr3_aa cdr3_nt clone_size j_call d_call v_call
CASSEAGWYTEAFF TGTGCCAGCTCGGAGGCAGGGTGGTACACTGAAGCTTTCTTT many TRBJ1-1 NA TRBV19
CASRVDRPRTEAFF TGTGCCAGCAGAGTGGACAGGCCAAGGACTGAAGCTTTCTTT many TRBJ1-1 TRBD1 TRBV6-1
CSAVSGSGDTQYF TGCAGTGCCGTTAGCGGGAGCGGGGATACGCAGTATTTT many TRBJ2-3 TRBD2 TRBV20-1
CASSAGWGNQPQHF TGTGCCAGCAGTGCGGGGTGGGGGAATCAGCCCCAGCATTTT few TRBJ1-5 NA TRBV6-1
CATGLRDTQYF TGTGCCACCGGACTCCGGGATACGCAGTATTTT few TRBJ2-3 NA TRBV24-1
CASSPLSGWTDTQYF TGTGCCAGCTCACCATTGTCAGGTTGGACAGATACGCAGTATTTT many TRBJ2-3 NA TRBV18
CASSPSGAGVVGELFF TGTGCCAGCAGCCCCAGTGGAGCGGGAGTGGTCGGGGAGCTGTTTTTT NA TRBJ2-2 TRBD2 TRBV9
CASSLISPIPRRGQEGHEQYF TGTGCCAGCAGCTTAATTAGCCCGATCCCGCGCCGGGGACAGGAAGGCCACGAGCAGTACTTC many TRBJ2-7 TRBD1 TRBV7-3
CASSVGTGRNEQYF TGTGCCAGCAGTGTTGGGACAGGTAGAAACGAGCAGTACTTC NA TRBJ2-7 TRBD1 TRBV2
CASSELGLAGGPIAKNIQYF TGTGCCAGCAGTGAATTAGGACTAGCGGGAGGGCCAATAGCCAAAAACATTCAGTACTTC many TRBJ2-4 TRBD2 TRBV6-1
CASSGDRGYGYTF TGTGCCAGCAGCGGAGACAGGGGCTATGGCTACACCTTC many TRBJ1-2 TRBD1 TRBV4-1